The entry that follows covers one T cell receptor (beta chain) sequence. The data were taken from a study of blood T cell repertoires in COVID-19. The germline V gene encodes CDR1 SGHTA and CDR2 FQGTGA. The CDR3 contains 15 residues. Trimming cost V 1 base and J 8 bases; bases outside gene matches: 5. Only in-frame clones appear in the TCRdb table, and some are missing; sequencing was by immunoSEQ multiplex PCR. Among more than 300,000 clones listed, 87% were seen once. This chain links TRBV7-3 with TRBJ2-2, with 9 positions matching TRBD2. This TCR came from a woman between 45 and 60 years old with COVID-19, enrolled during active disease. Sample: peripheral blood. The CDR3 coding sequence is TGTGCCAGCAGCTTAAGACCTAGCGGGGAGGGGGAGCTGTTTTTT. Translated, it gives CASSLRPSGEGELFF.